One sample yielded the 21 T cell receptor beta chains listed below, sequenced in a study of CD8 T cells in Susac syndrome. Reverse transcription of about 0.45 to 1 ug RNA used random hexamers. TCRdb used MiXCR to reprocess the immunoSEQ multiplex PCR reads, holding one entry per CDR3 protein. Counted here are about 26,000 distinct CDR3 sequences, about 95% occurring once; the ten biggest clones make up 0.27%. Material: CD8+ T cells from PBMCs. The source of these receptors is a human donor in good health.

The V call is TRBV27, the J call TRBJ2-7; a possible D gene is TRBD1 (6 bases). There are 13 residues in the CDR3. Trimming took off 5 bases at V and 5 bases at J, with 13 bases between the two ends. The germline V gene encodes CDR1 MNHEY and CDR2 SMNVEV (reference sequence). Here the CDR3 reads CASSRDRLDEQYF. The CDR3, as DNA: TGTGCCAGCAGTCGCGACAGGCTCGACGAGCAGTACTTC.

The V and J genes are TRBV9 and TRBJ2-3; 7 bases are shared with TRBD2. Germline CDR1 SGDLS, CDR2 YYNGEE. This CDR3 has 14 residues. After removal of 7 bases from V and 0 bases from J, the junction contained 5 bases not matched to a gene. This CDR3 is CASGGGASTDTQYF. As DNA, the CDR3 is TGTGCCAGCGGGGGAGGGGCCAGCACAGATACGCAGTATTTT.

The chain combines TRBV5-1 with TRBJ2-3; D is possibly TRBD1 (5 bases). CDR1 SGHRS and CDR2 YFSETQ come from the germline V gene. CDR3 size: 15 residues. The V and J ends lost 3 bases and 0 bases respectively, with 11 bases between them. Here the CDR3 reads CASSSRQFSTDTQYF. The CDR3 region has the DNA TGCGCCAGCAGCTCGCGACAGTTTAGCACAGATACGCAGTATTTT.

This clonotype was observed once. This chain uses TRBV2 with TRBJ2-2; 8 nucleotides align to TRBD2. Germline V gene sequence: CDR1 SNHLY, CDR2 FYNNEI. CDR3 length: 14 residues. Trimming removed 10 bases from V and 1 base from J; junction bases left unmatched: 5. CDR3 coding DNA: TGTGCCACGGGACTAGTTATGAACACCGGGGAGCTGTTTTTT. It translates to CATGLVMNTGELFF.

CDR3 sequence reads: CASSYSPRGPTSFF. The DNA for the CDR3 is TGTGCCAGCAGTTACTCTCCCAGGGGCCCCACCTCTTTCTTT. The J gene is TRBJ1-1, the V gene TRBV6-5; TRBD1 is a possible D gene (6 bases). The CDR3 totals 14 residues. Per germline, CDR1 MNHEY and CDR2 SVGAGI. V lost 0 bases to trimming and J lost 12 bases, with 17 bases between them.

The rearrangement links TRBV7-2 to TRBJ2-3, with 11 bases matching TRBD2. The V gene end was trimmed by 4 bases and the J gene end by 5 bases; junction bases not matched to a gene: 8. This CDR3 has 16 amino acids. Germline-derived CDR1 and CDR2 are SGHTA and FQGNSA. The CDR3 coding sequence is TGTGCCAGCAGCTCTCGTAGCGGGGGGGCAGAAGATACGCAGTATTTT. This codes for CASSSRSGGAEDTQYF.

The chain is built from TRBV27 and TRBJ2-6; no clear D gene. The germline V gene encodes CDR1 MNHEY and CDR2 SMNVEV (reference sequence). This CDR3 has 16 residues. V lost 3 bases to trimming and J lost 0 bases, with 9 bases between them. The CDR3 sequence: CASSFLPLSGANVLTF. The CDR3 DNA reads as TGTGCCAGCAGTTTCCTACCCCTCTCTGGGGCCAACGTCCTGACTTTC.

The chain employs TRBV7-9 and TRBJ1-4, with D perhaps matching TRBD1 (6 bases). CDR3 length: 16 residues. Germline CDR1 is SEHNR and CDR2 is FQNEAQ (reference sequence). V was pared by 2 bases and J by 0 bases, with 10 bases between. The CDR3 loop reads CASSLRQAATNEKLFF. CDR3 bases: TGTGCCAGCAGCTTAAGACAGGCTGCAACTAATGAAAAACTGTTTTTT.

The chain combines TRBV4-3 with TRBJ2-3; D may be TRBD1 (5 bases). Trimming left V 3 bases short and J 7 bases short, with 14 bases between. CDR3 length: 14 residues. Germline CDR1 LGHNA, CDR2 YSLEER. This CDR3 is CASSQASGLNTQYF. Here the CDR3 DNA reads TGCGCCAGCAGCCAGGCCTCAGGGCTCAATACGCAGTATTTT.

The V call is TRBV5-1, the J call TRBJ2-7; 11 bases line up with TRBD2. This CDR3 is 14 amino acids long. Germline-derived CDR1 and CDR2 are SGHRS and YFSETQ. J was trimmed by 2 bases and V by 5 bases; bases with no gene match: 3. This CDR3 reads CASSRGLAAYEQYF. DNA of the CDR3: TGCGCCAGCAGTCGGGGACTAGCGGCCTACGAGCAGTACTTC.

This chain connects TRBV7-6 to TRBJ1-2; 7 nucleotides line up with TRBD1. V was pared by 4 bases and J by 2 bases, with 7 bases of the junction left unmatched. CDR1 SGHVS and CDR2 FNYEAQ come from the germline V gene. The CDR3 runs 15 residues. This chain's CDR3 is CASSSATGLNYGYTF. The DNA of the CDR3 is TGTGCCAGCAGCTCCGCGACAGGGTTAAACTATGGCTACACCTTC.

The genes are TRBV20-1 and TRBJ1-1, with D unresolved. The V and J ends lost 7 bases and 4 bases respectively, with 16 bases between them. Germline V gene lookup returns CDR1 DFQATT and CDR2 SNEGSKA (reference sequence). This CDR3 region has 13 residues. In nucleotides, the CDR3 is TGCAGTGAGAAAAGGGTGGGAAGCACTGAAGCTTTCTTT. Residues: CSEKRVGSTEAFF.

This sequence joins TRBV7-9 and TRBJ2-7, with D possibly matching TRBD1 (6 bases). Germline CDR1 is SEHNR and CDR2 is FQNEAQ (reference sequence). The CDR3 is made up of 16 amino acids. The V and J ends lost 5 bases and 6 bases respectively, with 23 bases between them. The CDR3 nucleotides read TGTGCCAGCAGCCCCTCGGACAGCCGGTACAACCTCGAGCAGTACTTC. Protein sequence: CASSPSDSRYNLEQYF.

In regard to this clonotype: At one end, the junction sequence differs from germline, possibly due to a read error. The gene calls are TRBV4-3 and TRBJ1-2; tentatively, D is TRBD1 (6 bases). This CDR3 has 15 residues. CDR1 LGHNA and CDR2 YSLEER come from the germline V gene. This CDR3 is CASSQRDNTYYGHTF. The CDR3 DNA is TGCGCCAGCAGCCAGAGGGACAATACTTACTATGGCCACACCTTC.

The V gene is TRBV7-9, the J gene TRBJ2-1; TRBD1 agrees at 8 bases. The trim removed 2 bases at V and 15 bases at J, leaving 9 bases unmatched. The CDR3 extends over 13 amino acids. Per the germline V gene, CDR1 is SEHNR and CDR2 is FQNEAQ (reference sequence). CDR3 sequence: CASSLSRDRFRFF. CDR3 nucleotides: TGTGCCAGCAGCTTATCCCGGGACAGGTTTCGGTTCTTC.

This chain joins TRBV4-1 and TRBJ1-1, with TRBD1 as a possible D gene (5 bases). Germline assignment: CDR1 MGHRA and CDR2 YSYEKL. The V end was cut by 0 bases, the J end by 5 bases, with 13 bases between. The CDR3 runs to 15 residues. Here the CDR3 DNA reads TGCGCCAGCAGCCAAGATAGTGGGACCGGTACTGAAGCTTTCTTT. This codes for CASSQDSGTGTEAFF.

V is TRBV14 and J is TRBJ2-1, with 7 bases matching TRBD2. Germline trimming cut 4 bases from V and 4 bases from J; bases unmatched to any gene: 7. The CDR3 spans 15 residues. The germline V gene has CDR1 SGHDN and CDR2 FVKESK. The CDR3 reads CASSLSGEPYNEQFF. The CDR3, as DNA: TGTGCCAGCAGCCTAAGCGGGGAGCCTTACAATGAGCAGTTCTTC.

This sequence joins TRBV6-2 or TRBV6-3 and TRBJ2-7; D remains ambiguous. From germline, CDR1 is MNHEY and CDR2 SVGEGT. The ends were cut back, 4 bases at V and 0 bases at J, with 13 bases in the middle. There are 15 residues in the CDR3. The CDR3 DNA sequence: TGTGCCAGCAGTTCAGACCCATTCCGCTCCTACGAGCAGTACTTC. It encodes CASSSDPFRSYEQYF.

The V call is TRBV27, the J call TRBJ2-1; D ambiguous. V was clipped by 4 bases and J by 5 bases, with 18 bases between them. The CDR3 covers 16 residues. CDR1 MNHEY and CDR2 SMNVEV come from the germline V gene (reference sequence). The CDR3 DNA is TGTGCCAGCAGTTCCTACTTCTCCCCGGCAAACAATGAGCAGTTCTTC. Translated, it gives CASSSYFSPANNEQFF.

This chain links TRBV6-2 or TRBV6-3 with TRBJ2-3, with a tentative D call TRBD2 (5 bases). The CDR3 contains 14 residues. Trimming removed 1 base at V and 1 base at J, with 6 bases between. Germline V gives CDR1 MNHEY, CDR2 SVGEGT. The CDR3 here is CASSYWRGTDTQYF. The CDR3 bases are TGTGCCAGCAGTTACTGGCGGGGCACAGATACGCAGTATTTT.

This clonotype turned up a few times. V is TRBV5-1 and J is TRBJ2-3, with 9 bases lining up with TRBD1. Looked up from germline, CDR1 is SGHRS and CDR2 is YFSETQ. V shed 0 bases and J 4 bases; nucleotides not matched to a gene: 3. CDR3 length: 15 residues. CDR3 bases: TGCGCCAGCAGCTTGGGACAGGGGGACGCAGATACGCAGTATTTT. This gives the protein CASSLGQGDADTQYF.